This entry concerns a single T cell receptor beta chain. Its antigen is unknown. This entry belongs to a study of blood T cells in healthy people across ages. General study results and limits: A roughly linear age-dependent decrease characterized TCR beta diversity per million T cells.

Germline V lookup: CDR1 LGHDT, CDR2 YNNKEL (reference sequence). CDR3 size: 17 residues. A second PCR of about 7 to 12 cycles used a sample-barcoded 5' primer and a J-beta primer mix. TCRdb used MiXCR to reprocess the 5' RACE reads, holding one entry per CDR3 protein. Altogether approximately 810,000 distinct CDR3 sequences are present, more than 25% being singletons, with the ten largest covering roughly a sixth. The receptor was isolated from a woman aged 80 or over in good health. Source material: blood. The chain employs TRBV3-1 and TRBJ2-4; 11 nucleotides match TRBD2. The DNA end is more similar to TRBJ2-7, so the J call may be wrong. As DNA, the CDR3 is TGTGCCAGCAGCCAGAAGAGACTAGCGGGACCCAGAGTCGAGCAGTACTTC. Amino acid sequence: CASSQKRLAGPRVEQYF.